This is a list of T cell receptor beta chains from one sample in a study of blood T cell repertoires in COVID-19. This table comes from immunoSEQ multiplex PCR, and its TCRdb copy is limited to in-frame clones, with some not included. This table holds 250,000 to 300,000 clones, around 87% found once. Sequencing was done on a sample of peripheral blood. The source is a woman aged 55-69 years with COVID-19, enrolled during active disease. The CDR3 runs from the conserved cysteine through the conserved F or W. A D gene is named only where the DNA matches it firmly. Clone size is not always given. Where it is, it says once, few, many or a class for expanded clones.

D: TRBD1
size: NA
J: TRBJ1-4
V: TRBV12-5
CDR3: CASGSTGEEDEKLFF
DNA: TGTGCTAGTGGCTCTACAGGGGAAGAAGATGAAAAACTGTTTTTT

D: TRBD1
size: few
J: TRBJ1-2
V: TRBV19
CDR3: CASTNRGGTSYGYTF
DNA: TGTGCCAGTACCAACAGGGGGGGAACAAGCTATGGCTACACCTTC

D: NA
size: NA
J: TRBJ1-5
V: TRBV3-1/TRBV3-2
CDR3: CASSPGVGGNQPQHF
DNA: TGTGCCAGCAGTCCAGGGGTGGGCGGCAATCAGCCCCAGCATTTT

D: TRBD1
size: NA
J: TRBJ1-2
V: TRBV6-5
CDR3: CASTNYAGGPYGYTF
DNA: TGTGCCAGCACCAACTACGCAGGGGGACCCTATGGCTACACCTTC

D: TRBD2
size: NA
J: TRBJ2-2
V: TRBV29-1
CDR3: CSVNGLAGISAGELFF
DNA: TGCAGCGTAAACGGACTAGCGGGGATAAGCGCCGGGGAGCTGTTTTTT

D: TRBD1
size: NA
J: TRBJ1-2
V: TRBV18
CDR3: CASSPTTGGAFGYGYTF
DNA: TGTGCCAGCTCACCCACTACAGGGGGCGCTTTTGGCTATGGCTACACCTTC

D: TRBD2
size: NA
J: TRBJ2-3
V: TRBV5-1
CDR3: CASYYGYSGGATDTQYF
DNA: TGCGCCAGCTACTACGGGTATAGCGGGGGTGCTACAGATACGCAGTATTTT

D: NA
size: NA
J: TRBJ1-5
V: TRBV7-8
CDR3: CASSLAGRGAQHF
DNA: TGTGCCAGCAGCTTGGCAGGGCGCGGGGCCCAGCATTTT

D: NA
size: NA
J: TRBJ1-5
V: TRBV19
CDR3: CASSMYSPDQPQHF
DNA: TGTGCCAGTAGTATGTACAGCCCCGATCAGCCCCAGCATTTT

D: TRBD1
size: NA
J: TRBJ1-2
V: TRBV7-8
CDR3: CASSRGTGGYTF
DNA: TGTGCCAGCAGCAGAGGGACAGGTGGCTACACCTTC

D: NA
size: NA
J: TRBJ1-5
V: TRBV12-3/TRBV12-4
CDR3: CASSLGPGDGQHF
DNA: TGTGCCAGCAGTTTAGGCCCGGGGGACGGCCAGCATTTT

D: TRBD1
size: NA
J: TRBJ2-1
V: TRBV6-2/TRBV6-3
CDR3: CASSYSMTGGEWGEQFF
DNA: TGTGCCAGCAGTTACTCGATGACAGGGGGCGAGTGGGGTGAGCAGTTCTTC

D: NA
size: NA
J: TRBJ1-1
V: TRBV6-5
CDR3: CASSYSGGQGYTEAFF
DNA: TGTGCCAGCAGTTACTCGGGCGGCCAGGGGTACACTGAAGCTTTCTTT

D: TRBD1
size: NA
J: TRBJ1-1
V: TRBV18
CDR3: CASSPDRENTEAFF
DNA: TGTGCCAGCTCACCGGACAGGGAGAACACTGAAGCTTTCTTT

D: NA
size: NA
J: TRBJ2-7
V: TRBV5-4
CDR3: CASSSRSGIAYEQYF
DNA: TGTGCCAGCAGCTCCCGATCGGGGATCGCCTACGAGCAGTACTTC

D: NA
size: NA
J: TRBJ1-5
V: TRBV19
CDR3: CASNSISNQPQHF
DNA: TGTGCCAGTAATTCTATCAGCAATCAGCCCCAGCATTTT

D: NA
size: NA
J: TRBJ1-1
V: TRBV2
CDR3: CASSDEGGTEAFF
DNA: TGTGCCAGCAGTGACGAGGGGGGGACTGAAGCTTTCTTT

D: NA
size: few
J: TRBJ1-4
V: TRBV6-4
CDR3: CASSDMAGDEKLFF
DNA: TGTGCCAGCAGTGACATGGCAGGGGATGAAAAACTGTTTTTT

D: NA
size: NA
J: TRBJ2-7
V: TRBV6-1
CDR3: CASSDDRRTYEQYF
DNA: TGTGCCAGCAGTGATGACAGGCGGACCTACGAGCAGTACTTC

D: NA
size: NA
J: TRBJ1-2
V: TRBV29-1
CDR3: CSVEHVRDYGYTF
DNA: TGCAGCGTTGAACACGTCAGGGACTATGGCTACACCTTC

D: NA
size: NA
J: TRBJ2-7
V: TRBV19
CDR3: CASSTKRGYEQYF
DNA: TGTGCCAGTAGTACAAAAAGGGGTTACGAGCAGTACTTC

D: TRBD1
size: NA
J: TRBJ2-1
V: TRBV29-1
CDR3: CSAVTGTGNLAEQFF
DNA: TGCAGCGCGGTCACCGGGACAGGGAATTTGGCTGAGCAGTTCTTC

D: NA
size: once
J: TRBJ1-4
V: TRBV4-1
CDR3: CASSLTGLQGEKLFF
DNA: TGCGCCAGCAGTCTCACGGGATTGCAAGGTGAAAAACTGTTTTTT

D: NA
size: NA
J: TRBJ2-3
V: TRBV5-1
CDR3: CASSLSPRGTTDTQYF
DNA: TGCGCCAGCAGCTTGAGCCCGCGGGGAACCACAGATACGCAGTATTTT

D: NA
size: NA
J: TRBJ1-1
V: TRBV7-9
CDR3: CASSFGVGYTEAFF
DNA: TGTGCCAGCAGCTTCGGGGTGGGGTACACTGAAGCTTTCTTT

D: NA
size: NA
J: TRBJ1-1
V: TRBV7-6
CDR3: CASSLALGGNTEAFF
DNA: TGTGCCAGCAGCTTAGCGCTAGGGGGGAACACTGAAGCTTTCTTT

D: NA
size: NA
J: TRBJ2-3
V: TRBV5-1
CDR3: CASSRRLVTSTDTQYF
DNA: TGCGCCAGCAGCCGACGGCTAGTTACAAGCACAGATACGCAGTATTTT

D: TRBD1
size: many
J: TRBJ1-5
V: TRBV7-2
CDR3: CASSTGQWSNQPQHF
DNA: TGTGCCAGCAGCACGGGACAGTGGAGCAATCAGCCCCAGCATTTT

D: NA
size: NA
J: TRBJ1-3
V: TRBV15
CDR3: CATSRGEVSGSGNTIYF
DNA: TGTGCCACCAGCAGAGGGGAAGTGAGCGGCTCTGGAAACACCATATATTTT

D: NA
size: NA
J: TRBJ1-1
V: TRBV6-2/TRBV6-3
CDR3: CASSWGGNTEAFF
DNA: TGTGCCAGCAGCTGGGGGGGGAACACTGAAGCTTTCTTT